This entry lists 22 T cell receptor beta chains sequenced from one sample in a study of brain metastases from non-small cell lung cancer. Some clones are missing from TCRdb's copy, which holds only in-frame ones; the method was immunoSEQ multiplex PCR. The sample carries 2,500 to 4,000 clones, 88% recorded once. Sequencing was performed on primary lung tumor tissue. These receptors were taken from a donor aged 40 or over with non-small cell lung cancer.

This clone was seen once. The rearrangement uses TRBV18 and TRBJ2-5, with a tentative D call TRBD2 (5 bases). V lost 3 bases, J lost 5 bases, and 10 bases lay in between. This CDR3 is 13 amino acids long. Germline V gives CDR1 KGHSH, CDR2 LQKENI. This chain's CDR3 is CASSPNPGETQYF. CDR3 nucleotides: TGTGCCAGCTCACCCAACCCGGGGGAGACCCAGTACTTC. The whole variable domain, remainder taken from reference TRBV18 and TRBJ2-5, is NAGVMQNPRHLVRRRGQEARLRCSPMKGHSHVYWYRQLPEEGLKFMVYLQKENIIDESGMPKERFSAEFPKEGPSILRIQQVVRGDSAAYFCASSPNPGETQYFGPGTRLLVL.

V usage is TRBV10-3 and J usage is TRBJ2-3; the D gene is possibly TRBD1 (6 bases). V lost 5 bases, J lost 2 bases, and 11 bases lay in between. The CDR3 has 14 amino acids. Per germline, CDR1 ENHRY and CDR2 SYGVKD. CDR3 sequence reads: CAISQGRNTDTQYF. The CDR3 nucleotides read TGTGCCATCAGTCAGGGGCGGAACACAGATACGCAGTATTTT.

The chain links TRBV14 to TRBJ1-5; 7 bases line up with TRBD1. The CDR3 has 15 residues. J gave up 2 bases and V 6 bases, and 7 bases lay outside the gene matches. CDR1 is SGHDN, CDR2 FVKESK, per germline. CDR3 sequence: CASSPGGTGNQPQHF. CDR3 DNA: TGTGCCAGCAGTCCAGGGGGAACCGGCAATCAGCCCCAGCATTTT. Full variable domain (remainder filled in from reference TRBV14 and TRBJ1-5): EAGVTQFPSHSVIEKGQTVTLRCDPISGHDNLYWYRRVMGKEIKFLLHFVKESKQDESGMPNNRFLAERTGGTYSTLKVQPAELEDSGVYFCASSPGGTGNQPQHFGDGTRLSIL.

The chain uses TRBV5-1 and TRBJ2-3; 8 positions match TRBD2. Germline CDR1 is SGHRS and CDR2 is YFSETQ. The CDR3 length is 16 residues. Trimming took 2 bases from V and 0 from J; bases not matched to a gene: 5. Written as DNA, the CDR3 is TGCGCCAGCAGCTTACCTAGCGGGCTTAGCACAGATACGCAGTATTTT. Translating it yields CASSLPSGLSTDTQYF.

The chain is built from TRBV12-3 or TRBV12-4 and TRBJ1-1; D remains ambiguous. This CDR3 has 13 residues. V lost 0 bases and J lost 4, with 6 bases in between. The CDR3 is CASSLAPRTEAFF. The DNA of the CDR3 is TGTGCCAGCAGTTTAGCGCCTCGCACTGAAGCTTTCTTT.

The V and J genes are TRBV27 and TRBJ2-7, with TRBD2 matching 11 bases. V lost 6 bases, J lost 0 bases, and 4 bases stayed unmatched. Germline CDR1 reads MNHEY; CDR2 reads SMNVEV (reference sequence). The CDR3 totals 15 residues. For the CDR3, the DNA is TGTGCCAGCAGAGTTAGCGGGAGGGCCTCCTACGAGCAGTACTTC. Its protein is CASRVSGRASYEQYF.

The chain combines TRBV7-8 with TRBJ1-4; D is perhaps TRBD1 (5 bases). The V gene lost 2 bases and the J gene lost 10 bases, with 14 bases spanning the gap. CDR3 length equals 14 residues. Germline lookup yields CDR1 SGHVS and CDR2 FQNEAQ. The CDR3 is CASSLMQGHRKLFF. The CDR3 DNA follows: TGTGCCAGCAGCTTAATGCAGGGCCATCGAAAACTGTTTTTT.

CDR3 coding DNA: TGTGCCAGCAGCGTATCCCCCCTCGAGGGCAGGGGTGGGTACGAGCAGTACTTC. As protein: CASSVSPLEGRGGYEQYF. V gene TRBV9 combines with J gene TRBJ2-7, with a possible D match to TRBD1 (6 bases). In germline, CDR1 is SGDLS, CDR2 YYNGEE. The CDR3 has 18 residues. V lost 1 base and J lost 4, with 24 bases in between. The full variable domain, rest sourced from reference TRBV9 and TRBJ2-7, is DSGVTQTPKHLITATGQRVTLRCSPRSGDLSVYWYQQSLDQGLQFLIQYYNGEERAKGNILERFSAQQFPDLHSELNLSSLELGDSALYFCASSVSPLEGRGGYEQYFGPGTRLTVT.

A few counts support this clone. The chain carries TRBV3-1 (or the pseudogene TRBV3-2) and TRBJ1-3, with D unresolved. Trimming took 1 base from V and 4 from J, leaving 17 bases between them. This CDR3 has 17 amino acids. The germline CDR1 and CDR2 sequences are LGHDT and YNNKEL (reference sequence). CDR3 loop: CASSQASLGGSGNTIYF. In DNA, the CDR3 is TGTGCCAGCAGCCAAGCGAGCCTGGGAGGTAGCGGAAACACCATATATTTT.

This clone was observed a handful of times. J is TRBJ1-3 and V is TRBV9, with D possibly being TRBD1 (5 bases). Trimming removed 3 bases from V and 9 bases from J, with 13 bases in between. The CDR3 is made up of 13 amino acids. Germline V lookup: CDR1 SGDLS, CDR2 YYNGEE. CDR3 amino acids: CASSAGTTSTIYF. In nucleotides, the CDR3 is TGTGCCAGCAGCGCCGGGACTACAAGCACCATATATTTT.

The gene calls are TRBV4-3 and TRBJ2-2, with TRBD2 as a possible D gene (6 bases). The V gene lost 0 bases and the J gene lost 0 bases, with 14 bases spanning the gap. Germline CDR1 is LGHNA and CDR2 is YSLEER. The CDR3 contains 18 residues. The CDR3 protein is CASSQDFLGGPNTGELFF. CDR3 bases: TGCGCCAGCAGCCAAGATTTTTTGGGGGGTCCGAACACCGGGGAGCTGTTTTTT.

The V call is TRBV6-5, the J call TRBJ1-2; 7 positions agree with TRBD1. Germline V lookup: CDR1 MNHEY, CDR2 SVGAGI. V lost 6 bases and J lost 7; bases outside the gene matches: 8. The CDR3 runs 13 residues. The CDR3 is CASRAQGDFGYTF. The CDR3, as DNA: TGTGCCAGCAGGGCGCAGGGGGATTTTGGCTACACCTTC.

V usage is TRBV28 and J usage is TRBJ1-1; no clear D gene. V shed 3 bases and J shed 4 bases, with 6 bases lying between them. The germline V gene has CDR1 MDHEN and CDR2 SYDVKM. This CDR3 is built from 12 residues. The CDR3 loop is CASSFFGTEAFF. In DNA form, the CDR3 reads TGTGCCAGCAGTTTCTTTGGCACTGAAGCTTTCTTT.

This chain links TRBV4-1 with TRBJ2-1; TRBD2 matches 10 bases. Unmatched junction bases numbered 5, after V lost 4 bases and J lost 5 bases. Germline V gene data show CDR1 as MGHRA and CDR2 as YSYEKL. The CDR3 contains 15 residues. CDR3 sequence: CASSPGLAGDNEQFF. CDR3 nucleotides: TGCGCCAGCAGCCCCGGGCTAGCGGGAGACAATGAGCAGTTCTTC.

The chain joins TRBV21-1 to TRBJ2-1. TRBV21-1 is a pseudogene locus. The CDR3 runs 14 residues. Here the CDR3 reads CASSKVSRSNEQFF. CDR3 bases: TGTGCCAGCAGCAAAGTAAGCAGATCAAATGAGCAGTTCTTC.

This clone was seen just once. This sequence joins TRBV11-3 and TRBJ2-1; D gene ambiguous. The CDR3 runs 14 residues. Germline CDR1 is SGHNT and CDR2 is YENEEA. CDR3 DNA: TGTGTTAGCAGCGTCGGGCCGTTCCCCAATGAGCAGTTCTTC. It specifies CVSSVGPFPNEQFF.

This chain uses TRBV7-9 with TRBJ1-4, with 10 bases identical to TRBD1. The germline V gene has CDR1 SEHNR and CDR2 FQNEAQ (reference sequence). The CDR3 totals 17 residues. Germline trimming cut 5 bases from V and 4 bases from J; bases unmatched to any gene: 10. The DNA of the CDR3 is TGTGCCAGCAGCGTCGGGACAGGGGATATGAATAATGAAAAACTGTTTTTT. Its translation is CASSVGTGDMNNEKLFF.

This sequence joins TRBV27 and TRBJ1-5; 9 bases match TRBD1. Trimming removed 2 bases from V and 3 bases from J; junction bases left unmatched: 5. The CDR3 is 16 amino acids. Germline CDR1 is MNHEY and CDR2 is SMNVEV (reference sequence). Written as DNA, the CDR3 is TGTGCCAGCAGTTTAACCTGGACAGGGGACAATCAGCCCCAGCATTTT. Its protein product is CASSLTWTGDNQPQHF.

The chain has TRBV19 and TRBJ2-1; 11 bases match TRBD2. CDR1 is LNHDA, CDR2 SQIVND, per germline (reference sequence). The ends lost 3 bases at V and 7 bases at J; junction bases unmatched: 11. The CDR3 consists of 17 residues. The CDR3 DNA follows: TGTGCCAGTAGTATTTGGGGGCTAGCGGGAGGACGTAATGAGCAGTTCTTC. It is translated as CASSIWGLAGGRNEQFF.

The chain couples TRBV5-5 to TRBJ2-7; D call uncertain. V lost 3 bases to trimming and J lost 3 bases, with 16 bases between them. Germline V lookup: CDR1 SGHKS, CDR2 YYEKEE (reference sequence). The CDR3 runs to 15 residues. CDR3 protein: CASSYDGAAYYEQYF. The CDR3, as DNA: TGTGCCAGCAGCTACGACGGAGCCGCTTACTACGAGCAGTACTTC. The full variable domain, in which reference TRBV5-5 and TRBJ2-7 provide the parts outside the CDR3, is DAGVTQSPTHLIKTRGQQVTLRCSPISGHKSVSWYQQVLGQGPQFIFQYYEKEERGRGNFPDRFSARQFPNYSSELNVNALLLGDSALYLCASSYDGAAYYEQYFGPGTRLTVT.

This rearrangement joins TRBV29-1 to TRBJ1-3; 7 nucleotides match TRBD1. Germline CDR1 reads SQVTM; CDR2 reads ANQGSEA. The V and J ends lost 5 bases and 7 bases, in that order; junction bases with no gene match: 2. The CDR3 extends over 11 amino acids. CDR3 residues: CSVSGGNTIYF. CDR3 in DNA: TGCAGCGTTTCAGGGGGTAACACCATATATTTT.

V usage is TRBV19 and J usage is TRBJ2-1; the match to TRBD2 covers 14 bases. The germline V gene has CDR1 LNHDA and CDR2 SQIVND (reference sequence). Trimming took 0 bases from V and 2 from J; bases not matched to a gene: 9. CDR3 length: 20 amino acids. The CDR3: CASSIEDGTSGRRTYNEQFF. In nucleotides, the CDR3 is TGTGCCAGTAGTATAGAAGACGGGACTAGCGGGAGAAGGACCTACAATGAGCAGTTCTTC.